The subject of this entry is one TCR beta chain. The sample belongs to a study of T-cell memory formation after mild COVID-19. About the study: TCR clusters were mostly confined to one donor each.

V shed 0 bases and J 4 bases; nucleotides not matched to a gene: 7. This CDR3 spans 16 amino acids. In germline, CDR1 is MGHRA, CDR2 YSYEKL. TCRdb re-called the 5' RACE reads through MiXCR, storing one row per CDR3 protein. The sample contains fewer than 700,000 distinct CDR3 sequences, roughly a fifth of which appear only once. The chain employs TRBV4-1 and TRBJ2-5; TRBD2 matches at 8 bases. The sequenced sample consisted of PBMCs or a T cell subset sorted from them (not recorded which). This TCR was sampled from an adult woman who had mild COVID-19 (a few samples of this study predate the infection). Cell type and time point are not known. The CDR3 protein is CASSQEGTGGVETQYF. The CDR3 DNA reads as TGCGCCAGCAGCCAAGAAGGGACCGGGGGGGTAGAGACCCAGTACTTC.